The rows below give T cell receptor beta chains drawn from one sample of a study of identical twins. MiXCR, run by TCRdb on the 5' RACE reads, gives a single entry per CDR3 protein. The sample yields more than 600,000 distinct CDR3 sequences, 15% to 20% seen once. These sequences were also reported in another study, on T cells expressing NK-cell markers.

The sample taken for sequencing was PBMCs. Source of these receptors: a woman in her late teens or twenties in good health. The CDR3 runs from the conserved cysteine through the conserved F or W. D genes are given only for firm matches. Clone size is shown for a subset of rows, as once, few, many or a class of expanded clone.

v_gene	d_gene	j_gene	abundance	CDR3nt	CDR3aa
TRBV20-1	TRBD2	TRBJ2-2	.	TGCAGTGCTAGAGGACCAGCGGGAGGCTACACCGGGGAGCTGTTTTTT	CSARGPAGGYTGELFF
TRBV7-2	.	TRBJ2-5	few	TGTGCCAGCAGCTTAAAACCCAGCGGCCAAGAGACCCAGTACTTC	CASSLKPSGQETQYF
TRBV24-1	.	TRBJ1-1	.	TGTGCCACCAGTCCCGAGGGGGGTGAAGCTTTCTTT	CATSPEGGEAFF
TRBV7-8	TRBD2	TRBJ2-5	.	TGTGCCAGCAGCTTAGCCTCCGGGAGGGGAGTGGAGACCCAGTACTTC	CASSLASGRGVETQYF
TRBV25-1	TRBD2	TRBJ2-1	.	TGTGCCAGCAGGCCCGGGAGCGGGGGAGTCTATCCGCAGTTCTTC	CASRPGSGGVYPQFF
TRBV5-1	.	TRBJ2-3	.	TGCGCCAGCAGCGGGAACCGGGATACGCAGTATTTT	CASSGNRDTQYF
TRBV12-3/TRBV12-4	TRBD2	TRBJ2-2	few	TGTGCCAGCAGTTTAAGGACTAGCGGGAGTGGCACCGGGGAGCTGTTTTTT	CASSLRTSGSGTGELFF
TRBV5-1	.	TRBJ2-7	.	TGCGCCAGCAGCTATCAAGGCAGGGATGGCGAGCAGTACTTC	CASSYQGRDGEQYF
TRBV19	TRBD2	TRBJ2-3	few	TGTGCCAGCGCGACTAGCGGGGCCACAGATACGCAGTATTTT	CASATSGATDTQYF
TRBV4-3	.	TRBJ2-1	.	TGCGCCAGCAGCCAAACGAAACGCGGTGAGCAGTTCTTC	CASSQTKRGEQFF
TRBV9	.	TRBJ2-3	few	TGTGCCAGCAGCGACTCGAGGGGCCACACAGATACGCAGTATTTT	CASSDSRGHTDTQYF
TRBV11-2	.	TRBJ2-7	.	TGTGCCAGCAGCTTAGATGGGCAGTCCTACGAGCAGTACTTC	CASSLDGQSYEQYF
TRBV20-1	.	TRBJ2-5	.	TGCAGTGCTAGTGGAGGGGGGGGCCGTGAGACCCAGTACTTC	CSASGGGGRETQYF
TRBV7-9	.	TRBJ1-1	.	TGTGCCAGCAGGAGGAGGGGCTATAGCACTGAAGCTTTCTTT	CASRRRGYSTEAFF
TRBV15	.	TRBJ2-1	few	TGTGCCACCAGCAGAGAGCTAGGAGGGCGGGAGCAGTTCTTC	CATSRELGGREQFF
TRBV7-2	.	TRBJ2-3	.	TGTGCCAGCAGCTTAGTGCGCACAGATACGCAGTATTTT	CASSLVRTDTQYF